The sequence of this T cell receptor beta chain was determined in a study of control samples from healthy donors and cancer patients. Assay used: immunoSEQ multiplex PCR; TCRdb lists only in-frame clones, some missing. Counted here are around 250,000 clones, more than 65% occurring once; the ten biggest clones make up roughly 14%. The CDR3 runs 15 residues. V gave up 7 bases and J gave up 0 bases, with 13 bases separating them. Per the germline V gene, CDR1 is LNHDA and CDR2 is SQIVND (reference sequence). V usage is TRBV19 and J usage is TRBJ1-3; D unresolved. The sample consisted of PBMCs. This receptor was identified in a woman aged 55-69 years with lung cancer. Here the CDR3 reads CASKTAQSSGNTIYF. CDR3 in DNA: TGTGCCAGTAAGACGGCACAGAGCTCTGGAAACACCATATATTTT. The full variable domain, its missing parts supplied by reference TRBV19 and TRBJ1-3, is DGGITQSPKYLFRKEGQNVTLSCEQNLNHDAMYWYRQDPGQGLRLIYYSQIVNDFQKGDIAEGYSVSREKKESFPLTVTSAQKNPTAFYLCASKTAQSSGNTIYFGEGSWLTVV.